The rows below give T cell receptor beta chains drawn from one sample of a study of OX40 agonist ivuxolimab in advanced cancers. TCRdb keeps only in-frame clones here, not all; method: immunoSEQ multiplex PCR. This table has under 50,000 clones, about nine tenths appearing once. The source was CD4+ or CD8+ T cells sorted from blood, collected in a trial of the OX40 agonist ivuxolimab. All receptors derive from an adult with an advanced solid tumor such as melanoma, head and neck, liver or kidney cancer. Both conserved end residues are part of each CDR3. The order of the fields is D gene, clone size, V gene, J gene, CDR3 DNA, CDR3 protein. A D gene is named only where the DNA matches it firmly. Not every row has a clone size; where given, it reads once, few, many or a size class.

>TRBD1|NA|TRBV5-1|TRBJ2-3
TGCGCCAGCACCCCGGGACAGGTTGGGGCAGATACGCAGTATTTT
CASTPGQVGADTQYF
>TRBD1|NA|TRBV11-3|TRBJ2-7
TGTGCCAGCAGCAAACAGGGGGTAACCTACGAGCAGTACTTC
CASSKQGVTYEQYF
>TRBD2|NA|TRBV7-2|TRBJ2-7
TGTGCCAGCAGGCCCGGGACTAGCGGGATACAGTACTTC
CASRPGTSGIQYF
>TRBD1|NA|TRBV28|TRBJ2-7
TGTGCCAGCAGTCCATGGACAGGGAACAGCTACGAGCAGTACTTC
CASSPWTGNSYEQYF
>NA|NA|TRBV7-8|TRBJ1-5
TGTGCCAGCAGCCCACTAGGGAGACTTCTCCAGCCCCAGCATTTT
CASSPLGRLLQPQHF
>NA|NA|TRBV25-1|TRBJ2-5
TGTGCCAGCAGACAAGAGACCCAGTACTTC
CASRQETQYF
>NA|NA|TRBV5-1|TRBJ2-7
TGCGCCAGCAGCGGCTCCTACGAGCAGTACTTC
CASSGSYEQYF
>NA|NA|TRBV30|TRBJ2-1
TGTGCCTGGAGTGTCGATATGTACAATGAGCAGTTCTTC
CAWSVDMYNEQFF
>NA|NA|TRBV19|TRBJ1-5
TGTGCCAGTAGTATACGGCTGGCGGGAAGCAATCAGCCCCAGCATTTT
CASSIRLAGSNQPQHF
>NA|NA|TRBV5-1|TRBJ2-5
TGCGCCAGCAGCTTGGGATCGGCCCAGGTGGCCCAGTACTTC
CASSLGSAQVAQYF
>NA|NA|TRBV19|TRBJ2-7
TGTGCCAGTAGTTCGACTGGCCCCTACGAGCAGTACTTC
CASSSTGPYEQYF
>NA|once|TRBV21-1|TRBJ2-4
TGTGCCAGCAGCAAAGACAGGGGTCACATTCAGTACTTC
CASSKDRGHIQYF
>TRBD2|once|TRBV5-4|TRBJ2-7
TGTGCCAGCAGCCCGACTAGCGGGAGTTCCTACGAGCAGTACTTC
CASSPTSGSSYEQYF
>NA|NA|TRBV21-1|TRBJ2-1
TGTGCCAGCAGCAAAGGGGACAGGGGGACCGACAATGAGCAGTTCTTC
CASSKGDRGTDNEQFF
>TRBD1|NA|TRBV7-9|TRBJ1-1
TGTGCCAGCAGCATTTCCGGGACAGGGGGCACTGAAGCTTTCTTT
CASSISGTGGTEAFF
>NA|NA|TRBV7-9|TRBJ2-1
TGTGCCAGCAGCTTAGCGGGCCGGGGTCAGGAAAATGAGCAGTTCTTC
CASSLAGRGQENEQFF
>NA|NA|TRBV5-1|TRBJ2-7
TGCGCCAGCAGCTTGGTAACAGGGAGCTCCTACGAGCAGTACTTC
CASSLVTGSSYEQYF